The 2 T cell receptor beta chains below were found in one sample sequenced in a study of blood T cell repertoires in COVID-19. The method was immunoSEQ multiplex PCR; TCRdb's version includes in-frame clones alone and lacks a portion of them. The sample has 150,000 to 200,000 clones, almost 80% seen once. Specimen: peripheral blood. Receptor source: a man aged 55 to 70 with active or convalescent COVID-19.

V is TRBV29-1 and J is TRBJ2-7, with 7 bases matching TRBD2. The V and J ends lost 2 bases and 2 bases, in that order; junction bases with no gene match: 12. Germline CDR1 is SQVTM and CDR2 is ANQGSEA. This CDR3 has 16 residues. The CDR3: CSVETPGRSLTYEQYF. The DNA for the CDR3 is TGCAGCGTTGAAACGCCCGGGAGGAGCTTGACCTACGAGCAGTACTTC.

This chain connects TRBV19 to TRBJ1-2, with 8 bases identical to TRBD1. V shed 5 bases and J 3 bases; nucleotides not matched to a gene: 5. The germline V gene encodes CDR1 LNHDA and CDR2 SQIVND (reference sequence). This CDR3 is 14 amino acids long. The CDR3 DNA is TGTGCCAGTAGTCCGACAGGGGTTGACTATGGCTACACCTTC. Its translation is CASSPTGVDYGYTF. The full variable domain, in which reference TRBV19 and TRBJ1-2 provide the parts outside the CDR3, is DGGITQSPKYLFRKEGQNVTLSCEQNLNHDAMYWYRQDPGQGLRLIYYSQIVNDFQKGDIAEGYSVSREKKESFPLTVTSAQKNPTAFYLCASSPTGVDYGYTFGSGTRLTVV.